The rows below give T cell receptor beta chains drawn from one sample of a study of technical replicates of blood from a handful of donors. The method was immunoSEQ multiplex PCR; TCRdb's version includes in-frame clones alone and lacks a portion of them. The data contain about 100,000 clones, 95% of them singletons. The sequenced sample consisted of T cells isolated from PBMCs. Every receptor here comes from a human donor in good health. Each CDR3 is given with its conserved first and last residue. The order of the fields is V gene, J gene, D gene, CDR3 length, clone size, CDR3 protein, CDR3 DNA. A D gene is named only where the DNA matches it firmly. The size entry is marked missing in some rows and otherwise reads once, few, many or a size class.

TRBV7-9,TRBJ1-1,.,13,.,CASSPGQPTEAFF,TGTGCCAGCAGCCCAGGACAGCCAACTGAAGCTTTCTTT
TRBV7-2,TRBJ2-3,TRBD2,15,.,CASSLALLAEDTQYF,TGTGCCAGCAGCTTAGCGCTCCTAGCGGAAGATACGCAGTATTTT
TRBV9,TRBJ2-1,.,14,.,CASSVVGGDNEQFF,TGTGCCAGCAGCGTAGTAGGGGGAGACAATGAGCAGTTCTTC
TRBV5-4,TRBJ1-1,.,15,.,CASSLFTGGNTEAFF,TGTGCCAGCAGCTTGTTCACGGGAGGGAACACTGAAGCTTTCTTT
TRBV4-3,TRBJ2-3,.,17,few,CASSQDLEGSGTDTQYF,TGCGCCAGCAGCCAAGATTTGGAGGGGTCGGGCACAGATACGCAGTATTTT
TRBV30,TRBJ1-5,.,13,.,CAWSGGTNQPQHF,TGTGCCTGGAGTGGGGGGACTAATCAGCCCCAGCATTTT
TRBV5-4,TRBJ1-2,.,13,.,CASSFGQSYGYTF,TGTGCCAGCAGTTTTGGACAGAGCTATGGCTACACCTTC
TRBV6-1,TRBJ2-5,.,13,.,CASTRINQETQYF,TGTGCCAGCACCAGGATAAACCAAGAGACCCAGTACTTC
TRBV7-2,TRBJ2-2,TRBD2,16,.,CASSLLAGGPIGELFF,TGTGCCAGCAGCTTGCTAGCGGGAGGGCCCATCGGGGAGCTGTTTTTT
TRBV30,TRBJ1-1,.,14,.,CAWSVHRFDTEAFF,TGTGCCTGGAGTGTGCACAGGTTTGACACTGAAGCTTTCTTT